This is a list of T cell receptor beta chains from one sample in a study of shared clonotypes between healthy human individuals. The method was immunoSEQ multiplex PCR; TCRdb's version includes in-frame clones alone and lacks a portion of them. Counted here are about 700,000 clones, roughly 94% occurring once; the ten biggest clones make up about 24%. Source material: naive CD8+ T cells sorted from blood. The receptors were sampled from a man aged 30 to 39 in good health. Each CDR3 is given with its conserved first and last residue. The D gene is left open where the match is weak. Expanded clones are given a class, and other clones once, few, many or no size at all.

>-|-|TRBJ2-3|TRBV5-8
CASSLGLGVDTQYF
TGTGCCAGCAGCTTGGGCCTAGGGGTAGATACGCAGTATTTT
>-|TRBD1|TRBJ1-1|TRBV10-3
CAISDRERNTEAFF
TGTGCCATCAGCGACAGGGAGAGGAACACTGAAGCTTTCTTT
>-|TRBD1|TRBJ1-5|TRBV2
CASSDQVVLDRVNQPQHF
TGTGCCAGCAGTGACCAAGTCGTCTTAGACAGGGTCAATCAGCCCCAGCATTTT
>once|-|TRBJ1-2|TRBV28
CASSFYRGAPNYGYTF
TGTGCCAGCAGTTTTTATCGGGGGGCGCCCAACTATGGCTACACCTTC
>-|-|TRBJ2-7|TRBV27
CASSPVGDEQYF
TGTGCCAGCAGTCCAGTGGGTGACGAGCAGTACTTC
>-|TRBD2|TRBJ2-1|TRBV18
CASSPPGLAAYNEQFF
TGTGCCAGCTCACCACCAGGACTAGCGGCTTACAATGAGCAGTTCTTC
>-|-|TRBJ2-7|TRBV2
CASSAEVGIRDF
TGTGCCAGCAGTGCCGAGGTCGGGATAAGGGACTTC
>-|-|TRBJ1-2|TRBV4-3
CASSPRYGGEVYGYTF
TGCGCCAGCAGCCCGCGCTACGGAGGGGAGGTCTATGGCTACACCTTC
>-|-|TRBJ1-2|TRBV28
CASSFLMDSNYGYTF
TGTGCCAGCAGTTTCTTAATGGACAGTAACTATGGCTACACCTTC
>many|-|TRBJ2-3|TRBV5-4
CASSLFGIGSDTQYF
TGTGCCAGCAGCTTGTTCGGGATAGGGTCAGATACGCAGTATTTT
>-|TRBD1|TRBJ1-4|TRBV6-1
CASRGTGATNEKLFF
TGTGCCAGCAGGGGGACAGGAGCAACTAATGAAAAACTGTTTTTT
>-|-|TRBJ2-7|TRBV27
CASSLQYGSPEQYF
TGTGCCAGCAGTTTACAATATGGCTCTCCCGAGCAGTACTTC
>once|-|TRBJ2-1|TRBV7-9
CASSGTGYRYYNEQFF
TGTGCCAGCAGCGGAACAGGGTATAGGTACTACAATGAGCAGTTCTTC
>-|-|TRBJ1-4|TRBV14
CASSQDPNDRMGEKLFF
TGTGCCAGCAGCCAAGACCCCAACGACAGGATGGGAGAAAAACTGTTTTTT
>-|-|TRBJ2-7|TRBV5-1
CASSLTTGGSYEQYF
TGCGCCAGCAGCTTGACCACCGGGGGATCCTACGAGCAGTACTTC
>-|-|TRBJ2-2|TRBV7-2
CASSIIQLGVGNTGELFF
TGTGCCAGCAGCATTATCCAATTAGGGGTAGGGAACACCGGGGAGCTGTTTTTT
>-|TRBD1|TRBJ2-1|TRBV6-4
CASSARGRAYNEQFF
TGTGCCAGCAGTGCCAGGGGGCGCGCCTACAATGAGCAGTTCTTC
>-|TRBD2|TRBJ2-7|TRBV4-1
CASSPGTSGRYEQYF
TGCGCCAGCAGCCCAGGGACTAGCGGGAGATACGAGCAGTACTTC
>-|TRBD2|TRBJ2-7|TRBV5-4
CASSSGTSVHEQYF
TGTGCCAGCAGCTCCGGGACTAGCGTCCACGAGCAGTACTTC
>-|TRBD1|TRBJ2-7|TRBV7-7
CASSAYSTGGGEQYF
TGTGCCAGCAGCGCCTACTCTACAGGGGGCGGCGAGCAGTACTTC
>few|-|TRBJ2-3|TRBV18
CASSPPTDTQYF
TGTGCCAGCTCACCACCGACAGATACGCAGTATTTT
>-|TRBD1|TRBJ2-7|TRBV7-9
CASGNTGDDEQYF
TGTGCCAGCGGAAATACAGGGGACGACGAGCAGTACTTC
>-|TRBD2|TRBJ2-7|TRBV7-9
CASGQYSGFSSYEQYF
TGTGCCAGCGGCCAATATAGCGGGTTCTCCTCCTACGAGCAGTACTTC
>-|TRBD1|TRBJ2-7|TRBV9
CASSLGTGGFEQYF
TGTGCCAGCAGCCTGGGGACAGGGGGGTTCGAGCAGTACTTC
>-|TRBD2|TRBJ2-7|TRBV27
CASSVGGGRTLYYEQYF
TGTGCCAGCAGCGTGGGGGGCGGGAGGACCCTCTACTACGAGCAGTACTTC
>-|TRBD2|TRBJ2-1|TRBV4-1
CASSVRDYHNEQFF
TGCGCCAGCAGCGTCCGGGACTATCACAATGAGCAGTTCTTC
>once|TRBD1|TRBJ1-5|TRBV6-1
CASTGGRANQPQHF
TGTGCCAGCACAGGGGGGAGGGCCAATCAGCCCCAGCATTTT
>-|-|TRBJ1-2|TRBV7-9
CASSLQLVYGYTF
TGTGCCAGCAGCCTACAACTAGTCTATGGCTACACCTTC
>-|-|TRBJ2-1|TRBV10-2
CASSESEQFF
TGCGCCAGCAGTGAAAGTGAGCAGTTCTTC
>-|-|TRBJ2-1|TRBV2
CASSDVGGKRDEQFF
TGTGCCAGCAGTGATGTCGGCGGGAAACGAGATGAGCAGTTCTTC
>-|-|TRBJ2-1|TRBV6-1
CASSEQQGWDEQFF
TGTGCCAGCAGTGAACAACAGGGATGGGATGAGCAGTTCTTC
>-|-|TRBJ2-5|TRBV6-1
CASSEWGEAETQYF
TGTGCCAGCAGTGAGTGGGGGGAGGCAGAGACCCAGTACTTC
>-|TRBD2|TRBJ2-2|TRBV15
CATSNREVNTGELFF
TGTGCCACCAGCAATCGGGAGGTAAACACCGGGGAGCTGTTTTTT
>once|-|TRBJ2-7|TRBV29-1
CSVEDPIGTTYEQYF
TGCAGCGTTGAAGATCCCATAGGGACAACCTACGAGCAGTACTTC
>-|-|TRBJ2-1|TRBV11-2
CASSFYNSYNEQFF
TGTGCCAGCAGCTTTTATAACAGTTACAATGAGCAGTTCTTC
>-|-|TRBJ2-7|TRBV13
CASSLGLGEQYF
TGTGCCAGCAGCTTAGGGCTGGGCGAGCAGTACTTC
>-|-|TRBJ2-3|TRBV2
CASSARPSTDTQYF
TGTGCCAGCAGTGCACGGCCGAGCACAGATACGCAGTATTTT
>-|TRBD2|TRBJ2-3|TRBV6-6
CASSTIAGGPDTQYF
TGTGCCAGCAGTACCATAGCGGGAGGGCCAGATACGCAGTATTTT
>-|-|TRBJ2-2|TRBV30
CAWSDRGLNTGELFF
TGTGCCTGGAGTGACCGGGGGCTTAACACCGGGGAGCTGTTTTTT
>-|-|TRBJ2-1|TRBV7-8
CASSSTGVEQFF
TGTGCCAGCAGTAGTACTGGGGTGGAGCAGTTCTTC
>-|TRBD1|TRBJ1-1|TRBV4-1
CASSQEGRDSEAFF
TGCGCCAGCAGCCAAGAAGGGAGGGACAGCGAAGCTTTCTTT
>-|TRBD2|TRBJ2-7|TRBV5-4
CASSLSPREGYEQYF
TGTGCCAGCAGCTTGTCCCCGCGGGAGGGTTACGAGCAGTACTTC
>-|TRBD2|TRBJ2-7|TRBV7-6
CASSSPISGGPYEQYF
TGTGCCAGCAGCTCCCCCATTAGCGGGGGACCCTACGAGCAGTACTTC
>-|-|TRBJ2-7|TRBV7-6
CASSGTGSDEQYF
TGTGCCAGCAGCGGCACAGGGTCCGACGAGCAGTACTTC
>once|-|TRBJ2-3|TRBV7-6
CASSPGVRADTQYF
TGTGCCAGCAGCCCAGGGGTCCGGGCAGATACGCAGTATTTT
>once|TRBD2|TRBJ2-7|TRBV6-5
CASSTSGRIHEQYF
TGTGCCAGCAGTACTAGCGGGAGGATTCACGAGCAGTACTTC
>-|-|TRBJ1-2|TRBV12-2
CASTNEGDYGYTF
TGTGCCAGCACCAACGAGGGGGACTATGGCTACACCTTC
>-|TRBD1|TRBJ2-7|TRBV27
CASSLSLGQHEQYF
TGTGCCAGCAGTTTATCGCTGGGACAGCACGAGCAGTACTTC